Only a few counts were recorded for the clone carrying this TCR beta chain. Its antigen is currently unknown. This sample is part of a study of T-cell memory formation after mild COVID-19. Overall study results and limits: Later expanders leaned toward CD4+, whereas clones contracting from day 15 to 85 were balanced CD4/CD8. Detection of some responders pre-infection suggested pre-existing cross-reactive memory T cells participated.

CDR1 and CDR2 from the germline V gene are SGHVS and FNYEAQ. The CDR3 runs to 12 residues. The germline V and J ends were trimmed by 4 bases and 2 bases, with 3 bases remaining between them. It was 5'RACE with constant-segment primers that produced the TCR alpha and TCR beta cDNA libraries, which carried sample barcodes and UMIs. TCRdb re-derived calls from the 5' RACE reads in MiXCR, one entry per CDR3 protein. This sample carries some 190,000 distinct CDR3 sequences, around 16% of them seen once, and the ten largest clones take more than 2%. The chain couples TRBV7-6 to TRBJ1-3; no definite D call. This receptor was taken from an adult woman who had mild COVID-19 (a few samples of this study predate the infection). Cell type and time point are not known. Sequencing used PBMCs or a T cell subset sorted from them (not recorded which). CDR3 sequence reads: CASSSAGNTIYF. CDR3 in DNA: TGTGCCAGCAGCTCCGCTGGAAACACCATATATTTT.